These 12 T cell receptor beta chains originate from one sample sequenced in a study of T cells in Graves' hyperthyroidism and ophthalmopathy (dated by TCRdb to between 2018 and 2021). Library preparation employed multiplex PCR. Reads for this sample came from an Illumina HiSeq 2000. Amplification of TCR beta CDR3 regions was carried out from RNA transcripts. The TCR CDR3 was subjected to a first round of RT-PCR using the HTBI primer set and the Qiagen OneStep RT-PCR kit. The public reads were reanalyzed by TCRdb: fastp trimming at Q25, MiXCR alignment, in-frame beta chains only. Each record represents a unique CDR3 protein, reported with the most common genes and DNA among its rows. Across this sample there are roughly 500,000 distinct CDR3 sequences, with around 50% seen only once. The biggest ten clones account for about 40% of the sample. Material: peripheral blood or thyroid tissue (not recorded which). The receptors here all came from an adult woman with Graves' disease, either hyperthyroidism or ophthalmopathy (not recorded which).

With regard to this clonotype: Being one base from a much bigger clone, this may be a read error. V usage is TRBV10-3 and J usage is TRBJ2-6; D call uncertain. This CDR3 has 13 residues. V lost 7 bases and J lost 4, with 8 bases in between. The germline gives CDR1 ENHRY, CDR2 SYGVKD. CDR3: CAIKNGGANVLTF. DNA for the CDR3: TGTGCCATCAAAAACGGAGGGGCCAACGTCCTGACTTTC.

The CDR3 sequence is CASSGLADRSYEQYF. The CDR3 DNA sequence: TGTGCCAGCAGCGGACTAGCGGACCGGTCCTACGAGCAGTACTTC. The chain uses TRBV2 and TRBJ2-7; 10 positions match TRBD2. The CDR3 loop spans 15 amino acids. Germline V gives CDR1 SNHLY, CDR2 FYNNEI. With 6 bases clipped from V and 1 base from J, the junction kept 6 bases outside the gene matches.

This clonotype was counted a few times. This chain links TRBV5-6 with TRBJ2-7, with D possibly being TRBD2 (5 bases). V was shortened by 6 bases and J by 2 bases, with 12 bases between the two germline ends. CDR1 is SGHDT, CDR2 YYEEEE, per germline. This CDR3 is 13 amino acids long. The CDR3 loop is CASKGREAYEQYF. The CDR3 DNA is TGTGCCAGCAAAGGACGGGAAGCCTACGAGCAGTACTTC. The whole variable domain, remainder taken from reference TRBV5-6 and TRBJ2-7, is DAGVTQSPTHLIKTRGQQVTLRCSPKSGHDTVSWYQQALGQGPQFIFQYYEEEERQRGNFPDRFSGHQFPNYSSELNVNALLLGDSALYLCASKGREAYEQYFGPGTRLTVT.

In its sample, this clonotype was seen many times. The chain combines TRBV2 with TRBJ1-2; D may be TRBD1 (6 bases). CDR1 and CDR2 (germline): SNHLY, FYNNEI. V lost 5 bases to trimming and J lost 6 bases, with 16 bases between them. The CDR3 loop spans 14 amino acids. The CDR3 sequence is CASSKQGARDGYTF. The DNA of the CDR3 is TGTGCCAGCAGTAAACAGGGTGCTAGGGATGGCTACACCTTC.

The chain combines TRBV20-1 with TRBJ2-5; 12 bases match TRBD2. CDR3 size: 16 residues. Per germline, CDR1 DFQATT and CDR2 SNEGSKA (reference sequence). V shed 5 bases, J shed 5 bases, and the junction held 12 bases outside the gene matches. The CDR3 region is CSAGGLAGSRRETQYF. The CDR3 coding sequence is TGCAGTGCTGGGGGACTAGCGGGTTCTCGAAGGGAGACCCAGTACTTC.

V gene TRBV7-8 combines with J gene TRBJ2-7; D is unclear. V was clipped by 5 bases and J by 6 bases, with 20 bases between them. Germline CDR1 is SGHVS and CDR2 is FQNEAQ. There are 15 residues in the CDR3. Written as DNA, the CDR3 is TGTGCCAGCAGCCCAAAAGTGGCAGAAGTTGTCGAGCAGTACTTC. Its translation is CASSPKVAEVVEQYF.

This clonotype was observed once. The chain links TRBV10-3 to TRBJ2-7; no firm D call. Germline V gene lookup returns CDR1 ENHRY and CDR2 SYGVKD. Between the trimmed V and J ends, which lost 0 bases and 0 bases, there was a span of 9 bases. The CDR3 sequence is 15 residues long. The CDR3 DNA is TGTGCCATCAGTGAGTCGTCAGATAGCTCCTACGAGCAGTACTTC. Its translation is CAISESSDSSYEQYF.

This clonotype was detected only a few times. The CDR3 DNA sequence: TGTGCCAGCAGCGTAGGGGTAGCGGGAGCATACGAGCAGTACTTC. It yields the protein CASSVGVAGAYEQYF. The V call is TRBV9, the J call TRBJ2-7, with 9 bases fitting TRBD2. V lost 0 bases, J lost 4 bases, and 5 bases stayed unmatched. From germline, CDR1 is SGDLS and CDR2 YYNGEE. This CDR3 is built from 15 residues.

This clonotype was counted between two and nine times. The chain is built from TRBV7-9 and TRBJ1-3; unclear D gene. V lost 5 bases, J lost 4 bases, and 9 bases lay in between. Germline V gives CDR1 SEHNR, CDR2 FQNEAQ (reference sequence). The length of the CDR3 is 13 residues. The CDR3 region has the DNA TGTGCCAGCAGCCAAACATCGGGAAACACCATATATTTT. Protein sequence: CASSQTSGNTIYF. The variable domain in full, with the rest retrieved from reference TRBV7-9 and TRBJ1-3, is DTGVSQNPRHKITKRGQNVTFRCDPISEHNRLYWYRQTLGQGPEFLTYFQNEAQLEKSRLLSDRFSAERPKGSFSTLEIQRTEQGDSAMYLCASSQTSGNTIYFGEGSWLTVV.

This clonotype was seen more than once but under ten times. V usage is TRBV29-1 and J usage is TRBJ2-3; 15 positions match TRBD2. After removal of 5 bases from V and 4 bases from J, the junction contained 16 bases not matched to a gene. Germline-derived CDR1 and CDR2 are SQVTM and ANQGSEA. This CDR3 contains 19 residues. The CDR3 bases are TGCAGCGTTCTCAGGGGACTAGCGGGAGGTTCATTGAGCCCAGATACGCAGTATTTT. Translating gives CSVLRGLAGGSLSPDTQYF.

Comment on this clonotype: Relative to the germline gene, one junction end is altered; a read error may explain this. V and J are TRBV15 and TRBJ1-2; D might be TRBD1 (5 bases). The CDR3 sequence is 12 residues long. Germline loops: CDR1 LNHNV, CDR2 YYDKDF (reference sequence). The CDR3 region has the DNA TGTGCCGCCAGCATCACAGGATATGGCTACACCTTC. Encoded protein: CAASITGYGYTF.

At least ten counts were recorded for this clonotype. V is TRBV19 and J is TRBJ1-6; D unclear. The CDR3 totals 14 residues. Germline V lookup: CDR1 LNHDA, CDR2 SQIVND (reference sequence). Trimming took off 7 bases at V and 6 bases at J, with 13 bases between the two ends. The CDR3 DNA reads TGTGCCAGTAAGCTGGGAGCGCCTAATTCACCCCTCCACTTT. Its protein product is CASKLGAPNSPLHF.